A selection of T cell receptor beta chains follows, all from one sample in a study of T cell changes during pregnancy in multiple sclerosis. The table came from immunoSEQ multiplex PCR; TCRdb's copy has only in-frame clones and leaves some out. The data contain 50,000 or so clones, approximately 95% of them singletons. Sequenced here: CD8+ T cells from peripheral blood mononuclear cells, sampled in the first trimester of pregnancy. These receptors all come from a female donor with multiple sclerosis, enrolled in a pregnancy study. The CDR3 runs from the conserved cysteine through the conserved F or W. D genes are given only for firm matches. Clone size is shown for a subset of rows, as once, few, many or a class of expanded clone.

clone_size: NA
j_call: TRBJ1-1
d_call: NA
v_call: TRBV7-9
cdr3_aa: CASSSGLDTEAFF
cdr3_nt: TGTGCCAGCAGCTCCGGACTTGACACTGAAGCTTTCTTT

clone_size: NA
j_call: TRBJ1-1
d_call: NA
v_call: TRBV9
cdr3_aa: CASSVPTELGEAFF
cdr3_nt: TGTGCCAGCAGCGTCCCGACGGAGCTCGGTGAAGCTTTCTTT

clone_size: NA
j_call: TRBJ2-1
d_call: TRBD2
v_call: TRBV19
cdr3_aa: CASSMLAGSDNEQFF
cdr3_nt: TGTGCCAGTAGTATGTTAGCGGGATCCGACAATGAGCAGTTCTTC

clone_size: NA
j_call: TRBJ2-2
d_call: TRBD1
v_call: TRBV27
cdr3_aa: CASSYFPPGQLSGGELFF
cdr3_nt: TGTGCCAGCAGTTATTTTCCGCCGGGACAGCTCTCCGGCGGGGAGCTGTTTTTT

clone_size: NA
j_call: TRBJ2-1
d_call: TRBD2
v_call: TRBV4-3
cdr3_aa: CASSQDSTSGYNEQFF
cdr3_nt: TGCGCCAGCAGCCAAGATTCGACTAGCGGGTACAATGAGCAGTTCTTC

clone_size: once
j_call: TRBJ2-7
d_call: NA
v_call: TRBV19
cdr3_aa: CASSISADSSYEQYF
cdr3_nt: TGTGCCAGTAGTATATCCGCAGACAGCTCCTACGAGCAGTACTTC

clone_size: NA
j_call: TRBJ1-2
d_call: TRBD1
v_call: TRBV30
cdr3_aa: CAWDTGGANGYTF
cdr3_nt: TGTGCCTGGGACACAGGGGGCGCGAATGGCTACACCTTC

clone_size: NA
j_call: TRBJ1-2
d_call: NA
v_call: TRBV29-1
cdr3_aa: CSVDWGGTYGYTF
cdr3_nt: TGCAGCGTTGACTGGGGAGGAACCTATGGCTACACCTTC

clone_size: once
j_call: TRBJ1-2
d_call: NA
v_call: TRBV7-9
cdr3_aa: CASSLGSTPYYGYTF
cdr3_nt: TGTGCCAGCAGCTTAGGGTCCACACCATACTATGGCTACACCTTC

clone_size: NA
j_call: TRBJ1-1
d_call: NA
v_call: TRBV25-1
cdr3_aa: CASSWGVNTEAFF
cdr3_nt: TGTGCCAGCAGCTGGGGGGTGAACACTGAAGCTTTCTTT

clone_size: NA
j_call: TRBJ2-7
d_call: TRBD1
v_call: TRBV30
cdr3_aa: CAWSTGTGSSYEQYF
cdr3_nt: TGTGCCTGGAGTACCGGGACAGGGAGCTCCTACGAGCAGTACTTC

clone_size: NA
j_call: TRBJ2-1
d_call: NA
v_call: TRBV19
cdr3_aa: CATTRGSYNEQFF
cdr3_nt: TGTGCCACAACTAGGGGGTCCTACAATGAGCAGTTCTTC

clone_size: NA
j_call: TRBJ2-1
d_call: TRBD1
v_call: TRBV25-1
cdr3_aa: CASTGGNEQFF
cdr3_nt: TGTGCCAGTACAGGGGGCAATGAGCAGTTCTTC

clone_size: NA
j_call: TRBJ2-1
d_call: TRBD2
v_call: TRBV6-4
cdr3_aa: CASSDSAGLGNEQFF
cdr3_nt: TGTGCCAGCAGTGACTCGGCGGGACTAGGGAATGAGCAGTTCTTC

clone_size: NA
j_call: TRBJ2-1
d_call: TRBD2
v_call: TRBV9
cdr3_aa: CASRGGSSYNEQFF
cdr3_nt: TGTGCCAGCAGAGGCGGGAGCTCCTACAATGAGCAGTTCTTC

clone_size: NA
j_call: TRBJ1-5
d_call: NA
v_call: TRBV28
cdr3_aa: CASSLETVKNQPQHF
cdr3_nt: TGTGCCAGCAGCCTCGAGACAGTGAAAAATCAGCCCCAGCATTTT

clone_size: NA
j_call: TRBJ2-5
d_call: TRBD1
v_call: TRBV27
cdr3_aa: CASSLGTGNTQYF
cdr3_nt: TGTGCCAGCAGTTTAGGGACAGGGAATACCCAGTACTTC

clone_size: NA
j_call: TRBJ1-4
d_call: NA
v_call: TRBV10-3
cdr3_aa: CAISGGGDATNEKLFF
cdr3_nt: TGTGCCATCAGTGGAGGAGGGGATGCAACTAATGAAAAACTGTTTTTT

clone_size: NA
j_call: TRBJ1-1
d_call: NA
v_call: TRBV23-1
cdr3_aa: CASSLSDTGRREAFF
cdr3_nt: TGCGCCAGCAGTCTTTCAGACACGGGAAGGCGCGAAGCTTTCTTT

clone_size: once
j_call: TRBJ2-1
d_call: TRBD1
v_call: TRBV19
cdr3_aa: CASSRDRDDYNEQFF
cdr3_nt: TGTGCCAGTAGTAGGGACAGGGACGACTACAATGAGCAGTTCTTC

clone_size: NA
j_call: TRBJ1-1
d_call: NA
v_call: TRBV11-2
cdr3_aa: CASRSHTGETEAFF
cdr3_nt: TGTGCCAGCAGGTCTCACACCGGAGAAACTGAAGCTTTCTTT

clone_size: NA
j_call: TRBJ2-2
d_call: TRBD2
v_call: TRBV5-4
cdr3_aa: CASRVAGGPLGELFF
cdr3_nt: TGTGCCAGCAGGGTAGCGGGAGGGCCTCTCGGGGAGCTGTTTTTT

clone_size: NA
j_call: TRBJ2-7
d_call: TRBD1
v_call: TRBV23-1
cdr3_aa: CASSQKTQDREHEQYF
cdr3_nt: TGCGCCAGCAGTCAAAAGACCCAGGACAGGGAACACGAGCAGTACTTC

clone_size: NA
j_call: TRBJ2-7
d_call: TRBD2
v_call: TRBV10-2
cdr3_aa: CASSEGGGNPYEQYF
cdr3_nt: TGCGCCAGCAGTGAGGGGGGGGGTAACCCCTACGAGCAGTACTTC

clone_size: NA
j_call: TRBJ2-3
d_call: TRBD2
v_call: TRBV12-5
cdr3_aa: CASGLGFREGTDTQYF
cdr3_nt: TGTGCTAGTGGTTTGGGGTTTCGGGAGGGCACAGATACGCAGTATTTT

clone_size: NA
j_call: TRBJ2-5
d_call: TRBD2
v_call: TRBV27
cdr3_aa: CASSLTGGSGETQYF
cdr3_nt: TGTGCCAGCAGTTTAACTGGCGGGAGCGGAGAGACCCAGTACTTC

clone_size: NA
j_call: TRBJ2-7
d_call: NA
v_call: TRBV10-1
cdr3_aa: CASSDPTGYEQYF
cdr3_nt: TGCGCCAGCAGTGACCCGACAGGCTACGAGCAGTACTTC

clone_size: NA
j_call: TRBJ1-1
d_call: TRBD1
v_call: TRBV19
cdr3_aa: CASSTGGSMNTEAFF
cdr3_nt: TGTGCCAGTAGTACAGGGGGCAGTATGAACACTGAAGCTTTCTTT

clone_size: NA
j_call: TRBJ2-1
d_call: TRBD2
v_call: TRBV27
cdr3_aa: CASSSGLAGVKEQFF
cdr3_nt: TGTGCCAGCAGTTCGGGACTAGCGGGAGTAAAGGAGCAGTTCTTC

clone_size: NA
j_call: TRBJ1-3
d_call: NA
v_call: TRBV19
cdr3_aa: CASTPGPGNTIYF
cdr3_nt: TGTGCCAGTACCCCAGGGCCTGGAAACACCATATATTTT

clone_size: once
j_call: TRBJ2-7
d_call: TRBD2
v_call: TRBV9
cdr3_aa: CASSVGGSGGIYEQYF
cdr3_nt: TGTGCCAGCAGCGTAGGGGGCAGCGGGGGGATCTACGAGCAGTACTTC

clone_size: once
j_call: TRBJ2-7
d_call: TRBD1
v_call: TRBV27
cdr3_aa: CASSFLRTGNYEQYF
cdr3_nt: TGTGCCAGCAGTTTTCTTAGGACAGGAAACTACGAGCAGTACTTC

clone_size: NA
j_call: TRBJ1-1
d_call: NA
v_call: TRBV27
cdr3_aa: CASRYLSGSNTEAFF
cdr3_nt: TGTGCCAGCAGATATTTATCAGGGTCCAACACTGAAGCTTTCTTT

clone_size: NA
j_call: TRBJ1-2
d_call: NA
v_call: TRBV6-5
cdr3_aa: CASSSISQLGNYGYTF
cdr3_nt: TGTGCCAGCAGTTCCATAAGCCAACTAGGCAACTATGGCTACACCTTC

clone_size: NA
j_call: TRBJ2-7
d_call: NA
v_call: TRBV5-6
cdr3_aa: CASSTAYGDPYEQYF
cdr3_nt: TGTGCCAGCAGTACGGCATACGGAGACCCATACGAGCAGTACTTC

clone_size: NA
j_call: TRBJ1-2
d_call: TRBD1
v_call: TRBV6-1
cdr3_aa: CASSEGQGKGYGYTF
cdr3_nt: TGTGCCAGCAGTGAAGGACAGGGGAAGGGCTATGGCTACACCTTC

clone_size: NA
j_call: TRBJ2-1
d_call: TRBD2
v_call: TRBV7-9
cdr3_aa: CASSLASAGGSYNEQFF
cdr3_nt: TGTGCCAGCAGCTTAGCGAGCGCGGGAGGCTCCTACAATGAGCAGTTCTTC

clone_size: NA
j_call: TRBJ1-5
d_call: TRBD1
v_call: TRBV19
cdr3_aa: CASSITGGLNQPQHF
cdr3_nt: TGTGCCAGTAGTATAACAGGGGGCCTCAATCAGCCCCAGCATTTT

clone_size: NA
j_call: TRBJ2-2
d_call: NA
v_call: TRBV19
cdr3_aa: CASSVPGGGELFF
cdr3_nt: TGTGCCAGTAGCGTGCCGGGTGGCGGGGAGCTGTTTTTT

clone_size: NA
j_call: TRBJ2-3
d_call: NA
v_call: TRBV6-5
cdr3_aa: CASRRQYTDTQYF
cdr3_nt: TGTGCCAGCAGAAGACAGTACACAGATACGCAGTATTTT

clone_size: NA
j_call: TRBJ1-2
d_call: NA
v_call: TRBV29-1
cdr3_aa: CSVELRNGYTF
cdr3_nt: TGCAGCGTTGAACTCCGTAATGGCTACACCTTC

clone_size: NA
j_call: TRBJ2-7
d_call: TRBD2
v_call: TRBV7-2
cdr3_aa: CASSQRGGGLSYEQYF
cdr3_nt: TGTGCCAGCAGCCAAAGGGGCGGGGGGTTATCCTACGAGCAGTACTTC

clone_size: NA
j_call: TRBJ2-1
d_call: TRBD1
v_call: TRBV6-1
cdr3_aa: CASSVGTGGYNEQFF
cdr3_nt: TGTGCCAGCAGTGTTGGGACAGGGGGCTACAATGAGCAGTTCTTC

clone_size: NA
j_call: TRBJ2-7
d_call: NA
v_call: TRBV27
cdr3_aa: CASSLSGAEQYF
cdr3_nt: TGTGCCAGCAGTTTATCGGGAGCCGAGCAGTACTTC

clone_size: NA
j_call: TRBJ2-7
d_call: TRBD2
v_call: TRBV2
cdr3_aa: CASVLLAGGYEQYF
cdr3_nt: TGTGCCAGCGTTCTCCTAGCGGGAGGTTACGAGCAGTACTTC

clone_size: once
j_call: TRBJ2-1
d_call: NA
v_call: TRBV7-6
cdr3_aa: CASSRSLSRDYNEQFF
cdr3_nt: TGTGCCAGCAGCCGCTCCCTCTCGCGGGATTACAATGAGCAGTTCTTC

clone_size: NA
j_call: TRBJ2-7
d_call: TRBD1
v_call: TRBV5-1
cdr3_aa: CASRWDSSYEQYF
cdr3_nt: TGCGCCAGCAGATGGGACAGCTCCTACGAGCAGTACTTC

clone_size: NA
j_call: TRBJ1-2
d_call: NA
v_call: TRBV14
cdr3_aa: CASSQTGQYYYGYTF
cdr3_nt: TGTGCCAGCAGCCAAACCGGACAGTATTACTATGGCTACACCTTC

clone_size: once
j_call: TRBJ1-5
d_call: TRBD1
v_call: TRBV19
cdr3_aa: CASAQGGQPQHF
cdr3_nt: TGTGCCAGTGCACAGGGGGGACAGCCCCAGCATTTT

clone_size: NA
j_call: TRBJ1-2
d_call: NA
v_call: TRBV4-1
cdr3_aa: CASSQDETADYGYTF
cdr3_nt: TGCGCCAGCAGCCAAGATGAAACAGCAGACTATGGCTACACCTTC

clone_size: NA
j_call: TRBJ2-1
d_call: TRBD2
v_call: TRBV4-1
cdr3_aa: CASSGAPLAGEDEQFF
cdr3_nt: TGCGCCAGCAGCGGCGCCCCACTAGCGGGAGAGGATGAGCAGTTCTTC

clone_size: NA
j_call: TRBJ2-1
d_call: TRBD2
v_call: TRBV19
cdr3_aa: CASSIGLATAYNEQFF
cdr3_nt: TGTGCCAGTAGTATAGGACTAGCTACAGCCTACAATGAGCAGTTCTTC

clone_size: NA
j_call: TRBJ2-4
d_call: NA
v_call: TRBV10-3
cdr3_aa: CAISAYEVEGKNIQYF
cdr3_nt: TGTGCCATCAGTGCGTATGAAGTTGAGGGCAAAAACATTCAGTACTTC

clone_size: NA
j_call: TRBJ2-2
d_call: TRBD1
v_call: TRBV7-9
cdr3_aa: CASRRGQGEAGELFF
cdr3_nt: TGTGCCAGCAGACGGGGACAGGGGGAGGCCGGGGAGCTGTTTTTT